Presented here are 9 T cell receptor beta chains from one specimen sequenced in a study of blood T cell repertoires in COVID-19. Profiled with immunoSEQ multiplex PCR; TCRdb holds only in-frame clones, not every one. Of tens of thousands of clones in the sample, roughly 90% were seen once. Sequences were obtained from peripheral blood. The receptor source for this set is a woman of 80 years or more with acute or convalescent COVID-19.

The chain's CDR3 is CASSLTSGPNEQFF. The CDR3 DNA reads as TGTGCCAGCAGCTTAACTAGCGGGCCCAATGAGCAGTTCTTC. The rearrangement joins TRBV7-9 to TRBJ2-1; TRBD2 agrees at 9 bases. The CDR3 totals 14 residues. CDR1 and CDR2 from the germline V gene are SEHNR and FQNEAQ (reference sequence). The junction had 2 bases not matched to a gene; V was cut back by 2 bases and J by 6 bases.

The rearrangement uses TRBV9 and TRBJ1-4; 7 bases line up with TRBD1. CDR1 is SGDLS, CDR2 YYNGEE, per germline. There are 18 residues in the CDR3. V dropped 4 bases and J dropped 3; count of bases not matched to a gene: 15. CDR3 region: CASSPFDRTGLANEKLFF. Here the CDR3 DNA reads TGTGCCAGCAGCCCATTCGACAGGACAGGTTTGGCTAATGAAAAACTGTTTTTT.

The gene calls are TRBV27 and TRBJ1-4, with a possible D match to TRBD1 (5 bases). This CDR3 comprises 18 residues. The germline gives CDR1 MNHEY, CDR2 SMNVEV (reference sequence). V dropped 1 base and J dropped 0 bases, with 15 bases sitting between them. The chain's CDR3 is CASSLFRDDAATNEKLFF. The CDR3 nucleotides are TGTGCCAGCAGTTTATTCAGGGATGACGCCGCAACTAATGAAAAACTGTTTTTT.

The chain combines TRBV11-2 with TRBJ2-6, with TRBD1 identical over 11 bases. CDR1 is SGHAT, CDR2 FQNNGV, per germline. The CDR3 runs to 18 residues. The ends lost 5 bases at V and 2 bases at J; junction bases unmatched: 8. The CDR3 DNA is TGTGCCAGCAGCCAGATCCGGGACAGGGGGGCTGGGGCCAACGTCCTGACTTTC. The encoded protein is CASSQIRDRGAGANVLTF.

This sequence joins TRBV19 and TRBJ1-2, with TRBD1 matching over 7 bases. The junction had 8 bases not matched to a gene; V was cut back by 8 bases and J by 2 bases. Germline values: CDR1 LNHDA, CDR2 SQIVND (reference sequence). The CDR3 runs 14 residues. The CDR3 protein is CASRPDRANYGYTF. The DNA of the CDR3 is TGTGCCAGTCGTCCAGACAGGGCGAACTATGGCTACACCTTC.

This chain uses TRBV3-1 (or the pseudogene TRBV3-2) with TRBJ1-3; D not resolved. Trimming took off 2 bases at V and 3 bases at J, with 11 bases between the two ends. The germline CDR1 and CDR2 sequences are LGHDT and YNNKEL (reference sequence). CDR3 length equals 15 residues. The DNA of the CDR3 is TGTGCCAGCAGCCAACCGGGTCTTCGTGGAAACACCATATATTTT. Its protein is CASSQPGLRGNTIYF.

The chain couples TRBV28 to TRBJ2-5; TRBD1 aligns across 7 bases. The V segment lost 6 bases and the J segment 0 bases; nucleotides outside the gene matches: 10. The germline V gene encodes CDR1 MDHEN and CDR2 SYDVKM. The CDR3 is made up of 16 amino acids. The CDR3 is CASRLFGTANQETQYF. For the CDR3, the DNA is TGTGCCAGCAGGCTTTTTGGGACAGCCAACCAAGAGACCCAGTACTTC.

CDR3 bases: TGCGCCAGCAGCCCAATGCCCGGGACAGATTATGGCTACACCTTC. Protein product: CASSPMPGTDYGYTF. This sequence joins TRBV4-1 and TRBJ1-2, with 7 bases matching TRBD1. The trim removed 4 bases at V and 5 bases at J, leaving 10 bases unmatched. The CDR3 runs to 15 residues. Germline V gene sequence: CDR1 MGHRA, CDR2 YSYEKL.

The chain has TRBV6-5 and TRBJ2-1, with D possibly TRBD2 on 5 matching bases. In germline, CDR1 is MNHEY, CDR2 SVGAGI. The CDR3 loop spans 14 amino acids. Trimming removed 7 bases at V and 6 bases at J, with 16 bases between. The CDR3 bases are TGTGCCAGCAAAAAGAGAGGGCTGTCCAATGAGCAGTTCTTC. It translates to CASKKRGLSNEQFF.